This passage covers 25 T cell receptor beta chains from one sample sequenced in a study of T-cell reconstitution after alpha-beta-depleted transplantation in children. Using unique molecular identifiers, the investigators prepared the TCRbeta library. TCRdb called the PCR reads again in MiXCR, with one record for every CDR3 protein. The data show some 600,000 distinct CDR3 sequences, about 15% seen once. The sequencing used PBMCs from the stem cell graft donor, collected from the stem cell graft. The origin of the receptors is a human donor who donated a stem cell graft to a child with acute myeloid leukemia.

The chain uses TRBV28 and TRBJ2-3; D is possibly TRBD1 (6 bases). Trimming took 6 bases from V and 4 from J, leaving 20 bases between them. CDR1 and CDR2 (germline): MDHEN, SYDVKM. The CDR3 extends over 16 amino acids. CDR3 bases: TGTGCCAGCAGGGGGGCTGGCGGTCCCGCGGCAGATACGCAGTATTTT. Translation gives CASRGAGGPAADTQYF.

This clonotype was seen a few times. DNA of the CDR3: TGTGCCAGCAGTGACTCGACGACAGGGACCTATGGCTACACCTTC. Translation gives CASSDSTTGTYGYTF. The rearrangement links TRBV6-4 to TRBJ1-2, with TRBD1 matching over 7 bases. V lost 0 bases and J lost 4; bases outside the gene matches: 5. The CDR3 contains 15 residues. In germline, CDR1 is MRHNA, CDR2 SNTAGT.

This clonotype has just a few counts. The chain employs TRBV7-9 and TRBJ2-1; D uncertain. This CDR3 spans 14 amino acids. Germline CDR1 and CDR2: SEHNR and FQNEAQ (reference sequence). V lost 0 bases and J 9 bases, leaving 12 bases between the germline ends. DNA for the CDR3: TGTGCCAGCAGCTTAGCGGGAAGAGATGGTGAGCAGTTCTTC. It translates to CASSLAGRDGEQFF. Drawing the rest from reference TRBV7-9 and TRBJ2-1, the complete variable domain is DTGVSQNPRHKITKRGQNVTFRCDPISEHNRLYWYRQTLGQGPEFLTYFQNEAQLEKSRLLSDRFSAERPKGSFSTLEIQRTEQGDSAMYLCASSLAGRDGEQFFGPGTRLTVL.

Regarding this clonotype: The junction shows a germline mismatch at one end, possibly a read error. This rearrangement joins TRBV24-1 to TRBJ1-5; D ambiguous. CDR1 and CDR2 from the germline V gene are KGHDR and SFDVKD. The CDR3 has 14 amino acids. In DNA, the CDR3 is TGTGCCACCAGTGAATGGGATAGCAATAAGCCCCAGCATTTT. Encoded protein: CATSEWDSNKPQHF.

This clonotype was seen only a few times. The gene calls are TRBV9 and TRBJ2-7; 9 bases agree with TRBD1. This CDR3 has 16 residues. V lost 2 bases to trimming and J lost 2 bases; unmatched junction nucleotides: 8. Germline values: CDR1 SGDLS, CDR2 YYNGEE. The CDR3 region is CASSVSRTGETYEQYF. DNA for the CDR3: TGTGCCAGCAGCGTGTCCCGGACAGGGGAGACCTACGAGCAGTACTTC.

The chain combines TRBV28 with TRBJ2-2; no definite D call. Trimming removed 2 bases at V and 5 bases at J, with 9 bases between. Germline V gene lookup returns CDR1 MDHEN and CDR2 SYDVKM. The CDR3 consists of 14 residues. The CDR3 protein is CASSLTDDTGELFF. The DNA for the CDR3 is TGTGCCAGCAGTTTAACCGACGATACCGGGGAGCTGTTTTTT.

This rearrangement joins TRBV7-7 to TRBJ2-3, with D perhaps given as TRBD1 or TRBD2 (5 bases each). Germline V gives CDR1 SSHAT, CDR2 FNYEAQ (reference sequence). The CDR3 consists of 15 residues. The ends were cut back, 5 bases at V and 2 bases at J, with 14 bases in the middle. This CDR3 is CASSRTAGTTDTQYF. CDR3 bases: TGTGCCAGCAGCCGGACCGCCGGGACCACAGATACGCAGTATTTT.

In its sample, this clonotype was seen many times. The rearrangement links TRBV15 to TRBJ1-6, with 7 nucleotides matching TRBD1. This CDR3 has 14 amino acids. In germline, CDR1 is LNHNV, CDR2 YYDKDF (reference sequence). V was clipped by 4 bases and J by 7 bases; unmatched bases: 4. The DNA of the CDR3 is TGTGCCACCAGCAATAGCAGGGGGAATTCACCCCTCCACTTT. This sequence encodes CATSNSRGNSPLHF.

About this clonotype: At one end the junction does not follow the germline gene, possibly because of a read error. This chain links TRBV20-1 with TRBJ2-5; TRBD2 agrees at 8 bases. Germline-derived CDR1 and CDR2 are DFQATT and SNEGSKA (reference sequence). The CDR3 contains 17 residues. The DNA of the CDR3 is TGCAGTGCTAGAGGCCGGACCGGGGGGGCCCTTGGAGAGACCCGGTACTTC. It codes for CSARGRTGGALGETRYF.

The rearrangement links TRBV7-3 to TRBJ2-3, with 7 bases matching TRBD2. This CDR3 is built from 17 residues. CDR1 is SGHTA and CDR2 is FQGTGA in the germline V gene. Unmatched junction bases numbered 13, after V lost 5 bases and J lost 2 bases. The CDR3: CASSETGGGRDTDTQYF. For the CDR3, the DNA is TGTGCCAGCAGCGAAACTGGCGGGGGACGAGACACAGATACGCAGTATTTT.

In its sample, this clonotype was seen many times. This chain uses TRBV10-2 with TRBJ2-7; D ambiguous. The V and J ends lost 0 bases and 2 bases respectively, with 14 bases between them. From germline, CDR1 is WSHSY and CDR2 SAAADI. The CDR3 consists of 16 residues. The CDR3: CASSESERPTTYEQYV. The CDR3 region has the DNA TGCGCCAGCAGTGAGTCGGAAAGGCCCACAACCTACGAGCAGTACGTC.

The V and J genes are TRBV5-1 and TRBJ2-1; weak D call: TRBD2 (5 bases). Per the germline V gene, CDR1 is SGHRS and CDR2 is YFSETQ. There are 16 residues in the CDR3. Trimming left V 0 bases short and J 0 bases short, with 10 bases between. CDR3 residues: CASSLGAVHSYNEQFF. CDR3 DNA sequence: TGCGCCAGCAGCTTGGGAGCGGTACACTCCTACAATGAGCAGTTCTTC. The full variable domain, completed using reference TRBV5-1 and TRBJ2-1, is KAGVTQTPRYLIKTRGQQVTLSCSPISGHRSVSWYQQTPGQGLQFLFEYFSETQRNKGNFPGRFSGRQFSNSRSEMNVSTLELGDSALYLCASSLGAVHSYNEQFFGPGTRLTVL.

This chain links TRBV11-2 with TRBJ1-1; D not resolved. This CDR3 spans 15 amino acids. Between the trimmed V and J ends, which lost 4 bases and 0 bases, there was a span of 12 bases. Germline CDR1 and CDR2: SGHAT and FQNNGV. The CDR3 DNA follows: TGTGCCAGCAGCTCCTATCACGGAGTGAACACTGAAGCTTTCTTT. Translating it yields CASSSYHGVNTEAFF.

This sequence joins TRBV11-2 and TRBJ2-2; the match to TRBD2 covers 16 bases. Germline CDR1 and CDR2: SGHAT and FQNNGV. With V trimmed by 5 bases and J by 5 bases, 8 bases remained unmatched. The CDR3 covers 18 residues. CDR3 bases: TGTGCCAGCAGCCCGGGACTAGCGGGGGGGCCGCGAACCGGGGAGCTGTTTTTT. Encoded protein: CASSPGLAGGPRTGELFF.

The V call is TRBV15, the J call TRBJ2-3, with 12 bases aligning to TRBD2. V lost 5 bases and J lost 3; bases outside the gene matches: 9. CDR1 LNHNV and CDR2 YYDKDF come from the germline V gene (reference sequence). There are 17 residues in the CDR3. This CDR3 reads CATSGPSGTSGTDTQYF. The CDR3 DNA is TGTGCCACCAGCGGACCTTCCGGGACTAGCGGGACAGATACGCAGTATTTT.

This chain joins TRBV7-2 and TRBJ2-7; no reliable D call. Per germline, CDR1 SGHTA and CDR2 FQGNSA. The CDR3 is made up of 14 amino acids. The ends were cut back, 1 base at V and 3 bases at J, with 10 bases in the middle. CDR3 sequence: CASSLGAFYYEQYF. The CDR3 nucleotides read TGTGCCAGCAGCTTAGGAGCTTTCTACTACGAGCAGTACTTC.

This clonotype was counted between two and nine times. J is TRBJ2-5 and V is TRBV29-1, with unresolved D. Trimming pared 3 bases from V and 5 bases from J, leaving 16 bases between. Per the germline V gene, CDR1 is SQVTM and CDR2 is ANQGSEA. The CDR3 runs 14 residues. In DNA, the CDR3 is TGCAGCGTTGATTGGTCTACTCAAGCGGAGACCCAGTACTTC. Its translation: CSVDWSTQAETQYF.

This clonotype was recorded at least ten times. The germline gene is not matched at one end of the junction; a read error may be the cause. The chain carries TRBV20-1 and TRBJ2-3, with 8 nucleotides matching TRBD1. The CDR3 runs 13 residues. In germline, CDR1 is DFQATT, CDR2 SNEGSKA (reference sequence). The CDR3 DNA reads TGCAGTACTAGGACAGGGCCCACAGATACGCAGTATTTT. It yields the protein CSTRTGPTDTQYF.

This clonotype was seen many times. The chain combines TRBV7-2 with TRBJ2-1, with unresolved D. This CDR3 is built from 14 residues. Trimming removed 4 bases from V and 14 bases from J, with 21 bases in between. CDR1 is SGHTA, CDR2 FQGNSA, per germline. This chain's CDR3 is CASSSNSPPAPKFF. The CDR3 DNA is TGTGCCAGCAGCTCGAATTCTCCCCCCGCGCCGAAGTTCTTC.

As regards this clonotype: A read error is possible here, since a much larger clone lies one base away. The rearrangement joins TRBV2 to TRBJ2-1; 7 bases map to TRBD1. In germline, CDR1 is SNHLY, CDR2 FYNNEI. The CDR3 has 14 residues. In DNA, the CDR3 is TGTCCCAGCAGTGTACAGGGGTTTACCAATGAGCAGTTCTTC. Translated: CPSSVQGFTNEQFF.

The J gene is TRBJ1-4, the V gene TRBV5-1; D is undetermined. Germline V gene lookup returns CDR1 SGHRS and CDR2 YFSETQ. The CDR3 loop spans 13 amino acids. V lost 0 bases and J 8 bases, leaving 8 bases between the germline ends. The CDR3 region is CASSLEGDEKLFF. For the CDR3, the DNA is TGCGCCAGCAGCTTGGAAGGAGACGAAAAACTGTTTTTT.

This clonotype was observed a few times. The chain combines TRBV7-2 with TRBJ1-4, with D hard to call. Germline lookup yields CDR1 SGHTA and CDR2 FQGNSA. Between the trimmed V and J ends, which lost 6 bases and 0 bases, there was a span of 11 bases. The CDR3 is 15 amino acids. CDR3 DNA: TGTGCCAGCAGTCAACAGCAGGCAACTAATGAAAAACTGTTTTTT. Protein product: CASSQQQATNEKLFF.

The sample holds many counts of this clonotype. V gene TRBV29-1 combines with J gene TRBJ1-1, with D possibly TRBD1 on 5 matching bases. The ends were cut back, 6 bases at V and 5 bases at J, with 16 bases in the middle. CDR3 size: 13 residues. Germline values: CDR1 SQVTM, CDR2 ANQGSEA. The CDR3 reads CSVVQVEGTEAFF. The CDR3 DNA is TGCAGCGTAGTACAGGTTGAGGGGACTGAAGCTTTCTTT.

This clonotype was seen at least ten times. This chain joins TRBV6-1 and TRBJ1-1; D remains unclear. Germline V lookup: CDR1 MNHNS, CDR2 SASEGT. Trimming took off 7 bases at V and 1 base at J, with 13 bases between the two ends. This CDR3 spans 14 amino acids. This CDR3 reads CASTPTLANTEAFF. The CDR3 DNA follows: TGTGCCAGCACTCCAACACTAGCGAACACTGAAGCTTTCTTT.

CDR3 DNA sequence: TGTGCCAGCAGCCCCCTGACAGGGGGAGCCACAGATACGCAGTATTTT. This translates into CASSPLTGGATDTQYF. The V and J genes are TRBV7-9 and TRBJ2-3; the match to TRBD1 covers 9 bases. The CDR3 loop spans 16 amino acids. V was pared by 5 bases and J by 2 bases, with 8 bases of the junction left unmatched. Germline lookup yields CDR1 SEHNR and CDR2 FQNEAQ (reference sequence).